These T cell receptor beta chains were read from a single sample in a study of blood T cell repertoires in COVID-19. Measured with immunoSEQ multiplex PCR; TCRdb has only the in-frame clones, and not every one. Here the sample spans around 170,000 clones, 80% to 90% being singletons. The specimen was peripheral blood. The receptor set was obtained from a man aged 45 to 65 with active or convalescent COVID-19. Each CDR3 is given with its conserved first and last residue. The D gene is left open where the match is weak. Size is omitted from some rows. Given values are once, few, many or a class for expanded clones.

-,TRBJ1-2,-,TRBV6-5,CASSYSRQPANYGYTF,TGTGCCAGCAGTTACTCGAGACAGCCTGCTAACTATGGCTACACCTTC
-,TRBJ2-7,few,TRBV6-6,CASSPSGGGSYEQYF,TGTGCCAGCAGCCCCTCGGGGGGCGGTTCCTACGAGCAGTACTTC
-,TRBJ1-5,-,TRBV7-2,CASSSRGNQPQHF,TGTGCCAGCAGCTCCAGGGGCAATCAGCCCCAGCATTTT
-,TRBJ2-6,-,TRBV5-6,CASSLGPSGANVLTF,TGTGCCAGCAGCTTGGGTCCATCCGGGGCCAACGTCCTGACTTTC
-,TRBJ2-5,-,TRBV24-1,CATSDSIRVGGETQYF,TGTGCCACCAGTGATTCGATCAGGGTGGGGGGAGAGACCCAGTACTTC
-,TRBJ1-3,-,TRBV19,CASSTSLSGNTIYF,TGTGCCAGTAGTACGAGTCTATCTGGAAACACCATATATTTT
TRBD1,TRBJ2-5,once,TRBV11-1,CASSLDVDRVRETQYF,TGTGCCAGCAGCTTAGATGTTGACAGGGTGAGGGAGACCCAGTACTTC
TRBD2,TRBJ2-2,once,TRBV7-2,CASSLVLAGAGELFF,TGTGCCAGCAGCTTAGTGCTAGCGGGAGCCGGGGAGCTGTTTTTT
-,TRBJ2-1,-,TRBV21-1,CASSNPGTGNSYNEQFF,TGTGCCAGCAGCAACCCCGGGACAGGGAATTCCTACAATGAGCAGTTCTTC
-,TRBJ1-5,-,TRBV21-1,CASSKVGCWGRVPSYDSNQPQHF,TGTGCCAGCAGCAAAGTGGGGTGTTGGGGGCGGGTCCCTTCTTATGATAGCAATCAGCCCCAGCATTTT
-,TRBJ2-7,-,TRBV6-5,CASSYSPGESEQYF,TGTGCCAGCAGTTACTCCCCAGGGGAGAGCGAGCAGTACTTC
-,TRBJ2-7,-,TRBV20-1,CSASRGTYYEQYF,TGCAGTGCTAGTCGGGGGACTTACTACGAGCAGTACTTC
-,TRBJ1-6,-,TRBV30,CAWSVMSAYNSPLHF,TGTGCCTGGAGTGTAATGTCGGCCTATAATTCACCCCTCCACTTT
-,TRBJ2-7,-,TRBV7-2,CASSLGRGSYEQYF,TGTGCCAGCAGCTTAGGTCGGGGCTCCTACGAGCAGTACTTC
TRBD1,TRBJ2-3,once,TRBV18,CASSPPGTGSDTQYF,TGTGCCAGCTCACCTCCCGGGACAGGGTCAGATACGCAGTATTTT
-,TRBJ2-1,few,TRBV4-1,CASSLPRRGRNNEQFF,TGCGCCAGCAGTCTCCCCCGAAGGGGTCGGAACAATGAGCAGTTCTTC
TRBD1,TRBJ2-3,-,TRBV24-1,CATKTTGTGGTDTQYF,TGTGCCACCAAAACAACCGGGACAGGGGGCACAGATACGCAGTATTTT
-,TRBJ2-2,-,TRBV18,CASSPGLLNTGELFF,TGTGCCAGCTCACCGGGACTGTTAAACACCGGGGAGCTGTTTTTT
TRBD1,TRBJ1-2,once,TRBV12-3/TRBV12-4,CASSRQGGYGYTF,TGTGCCAGCAGTCGACAGGGAGGCTATGGCTACACCTTC
-,TRBJ2-6,-,TRBV15,CATSRGLASTLGSGANVLTF,TGTGCCACCAGCAGGGGGCTAGCGTCAACTTTAGGCTCTGGGGCCAACGTCCTGACTTTC
TRBD1,TRBJ1-2,-,TRBV5-4,CASSPDGLGTGSIYGYTF,TGTGCCAGCAGCCCGGATGGACTAGGGACAGGGAGTATTTATGGCTACACCTTC
TRBD1,TRBJ1-2,-,TRBV28,CASSMGQGGYTF,TGTGCCAGCAGTATGGGACAGGGTGGCTACACCTTC
TRBD1,TRBJ2-2,-,TRBV11-2,CASRRTGDGELFF,TGTGCCAGCAGACGCACAGGGGACGGGGAGCTGTTTTTT
-,TRBJ2-5,-,TRBV7-7,CASSLQGRVQETQYF,TGTGCCAGCAGCTTACAGGGCCGAGTGCAAGAGACCCAGTACTTC
TRBD1,TRBJ1-1,-,TRBV30,CAWSVRGQSTKAFF,TGTGCCTGGAGTGTACGGGGACAGAGTACCAAAGCTTTCTTT
-,TRBJ1-2,-,TRBV14,CASSQDRGYGYTF,TGTGCCAGCAGCCAAGACAGGGGCTATGGCTACACCTTC
-,TRBJ1-1,-,TRBV28,CASRVQAAEAFF,TGTGCCAGCAGGGTTCAGGCAGCTGAAGCTTTCTTT
TRBD1,TRBJ1-1,-,TRBV3-1/TRBV3-2,CASSRIQGAEAFF,TGTGCCAGCAGCCGCATACAGGGGGCTGAAGCTTTCTTT
-,TRBJ1-1,-,TRBV6-5,CASSYSGAMNTEAFF,TGTGCCAGCAGTTACTCAGGGGCTATGAACACTGAAGCTTTCTTT
TRBD1,TRBJ2-7,-,TRBV18,CASSPLTGQVEQYF,TGTGCCAGCTCACCACTGACAGGGCAGGTCGAGCAGTACTTC
-,TRBJ2-2,-,TRBV19,CASSLRLGTGELFF,TGTGCCAGTAGCCTCCGCCTCGGCACCGGGGAGCTGTTTTTT
-,TRBJ2-3,-,TRBV11-3,CASSLVGHGGDTQYF,TGTGCCAGCAGCTTAGTAGGACACGGCGGAGATACGCAGTATTTT
-,TRBJ2-5,-,TRBV29-1,CSALPRRDHGTQYF,TGCAGCGCTTTACCCCGGCGGGACCATGGGACCCAGTACTTC
TRBD2,TRBJ2-7,once,TRBV29-1,CSASSGPYEQYF,TGCAGCGCGTCTAGCGGGCCCTACGAGCAGTACTTC
-,TRBJ1-5,-,TRBV10-3,CAISGVNQPQHF,TGTGCCATCAGCGGGGTCAATCAGCCCCAGCATTTT
TRBD1,TRBJ2-3,-,TRBV28,CASSFSGADRVGVLDTQYF,TGTGCCAGCAGTTTTTCCGGCGCTGACAGGGTAGGAGTGCTTGATACGCAGTATTTT
-,TRBJ1-3,-,TRBV7-6,CASSLAGAGNTIYF,TGTGCCAGCAGCTTGGCAGGGGCTGGAAACACCATATATTTT
TRBD1,TRBJ1-2,-,TRBV6-1,CASSEVQGVNYGYTF,TGTGCCAGCAGTGAAGTACAGGGGGTTAACTATGGCTACACCTTC
-,TRBJ2-6,few,TRBV5-1,CASTPGSGANVLTF,TGCGCCAGCACTCCGGGGTCTGGGGCCAACGTCCTGACTTTC
TRBD2,TRBJ2-7,-,TRBV6-4,CASSDPRGGSCSYEQYF,TGTGCCAGCAGTGACCCGAGGGGCGGGAGTTGCTCCTACGAGCAGTACTTC
-,TRBJ1-2,few,TRBV7-2,CASSFVGDGGYGYTF,TGTGCCAGCAGCTTCGTGGGCGATGGTGGCTATGGCTACACCTTC
-,TRBJ1-1,-,TRBV11-1,CASSLGTSAFF,TGTGCCAGCAGCCTTGGGACTTCGGCTTTCTTT
TRBD1,TRBJ2-1,-,TRBV5-6,CASSPDRGLYNEQFF,TGTGCCAGCAGCCCGGACAGGGGACTCTACAATGAGCAGTTCTTC
TRBD1,TRBJ1-2,-,TRBV2,CASSPGQGTYGYTF,TGTGCCAGCAGCCCGGGACAGGGTACATATGGCTACACCTTC
-,TRBJ1-1,-,TRBV6-5,CASSYSFRGTEAFF,TGTGCCAGCAGTTACTCGTTCAGGGGCACTGAAGCTTTCTTT
-,TRBJ2-1,-,TRBV4-1,CASSQGLRGSFRHNEQFF,TGCGCCAGCAGCCAAGGTCTTAGGGGATCATTCCGACACAATGAGCAGTTCTTC
-,TRBJ1-4,-,TRBV28,CASRSSPTNEKLFF,TGTGCCAGCAGGTCGAGTCCAACTAATGAAAAACTGTTTTTT
-,TRBJ2-1,-,TRBV18,CASFEGQPKYNEQFF,TGTGCCAGCTTCGAAGGACAGCCAAAATACAATGAGCAGTTCTTC
TRBD1,TRBJ1-2,-,TRBV6-5,CASRPTGTGGYTF,TGTGCCAGCAGGCCGACAGGGACTGGCGGCTACACCTTC
-,TRBJ1-3,-,TRBV4-2,CASSQAEGGNTIYF,TGTGCCAGCAGCCAGGCGGAAGGAGGAAACACCATATATTTT
-,TRBJ1-5,-,TRBV7-2,CASSTQGDQPQHF,TGTGCCAGCAGCACACAGGGAGATCAGCCCCAGCATTTT
TRBD2,TRBJ2-7,once,TRBV27,CASQPGLAAYEQYF,TGTGCCAGCCAACCGGGACTAGCGGCATACGAGCAGTACTTC
TRBD1,TRBJ1-4,-,TRBV15,CATSRGPQGGNEKLFF,TGTGCCACCAGCAGAGGACCACAGGGGGGTAATGAAAAACTGTTTTTT
-,TRBJ1-5,-,TRBV3-1/TRBV3-2,CASSLGSGSQPQHF,TGTGCCAGCAGCCTGGGGAGCGGGAGCCAGCCCCAGCATTTT
TRBD2,TRBJ2-3,-,TRBV7-2,CASSFTSGGASDTQYF,TGTGCCAGCAGCTTCACTAGCGGGGGGGCCTCAGATACGCAGTATTTT
TRBD1,TRBJ2-2,-,TRBV6-5,CASSQQGSGELFF,TGTGCCAGCAGTCAACAGGGGTCCGGGGAGCTGTTTTTT
TRBD1,TRBJ1-1,-,TRBV5-1,CASSLGTGVPEAFF,TGCGCCAGCAGCTTGGGGACAGGGGTGCCTGAAGCTTTCTTT
-,TRBJ2-2,-,TRBV7-7,CASSLAGDPGELFF,TGTGCCAGCAGCTTAGCGGGAGACCCCGGGGAGCTGTTTTTT